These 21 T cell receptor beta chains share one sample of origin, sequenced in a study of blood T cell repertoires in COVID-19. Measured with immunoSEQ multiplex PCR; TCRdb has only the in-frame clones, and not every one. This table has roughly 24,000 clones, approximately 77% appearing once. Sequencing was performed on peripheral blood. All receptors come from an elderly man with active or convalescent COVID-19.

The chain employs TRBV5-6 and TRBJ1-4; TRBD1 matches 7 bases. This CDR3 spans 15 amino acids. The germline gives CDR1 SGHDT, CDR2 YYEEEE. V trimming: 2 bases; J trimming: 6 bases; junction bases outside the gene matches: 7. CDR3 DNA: TGTGCCAGCAGCTTCAAAGGGGGCGGGGATGAAAAACTGTTTTTT. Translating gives CASSFKGGGDEKLFF.

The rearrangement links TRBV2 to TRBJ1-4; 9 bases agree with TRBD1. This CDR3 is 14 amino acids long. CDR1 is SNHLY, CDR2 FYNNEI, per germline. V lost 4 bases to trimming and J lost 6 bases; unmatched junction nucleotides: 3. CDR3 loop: CASSAGTGYEKLFF. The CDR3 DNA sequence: TGTGCCAGCAGTGCCGGGACAGGGTATGAAAAACTGTTTTTT. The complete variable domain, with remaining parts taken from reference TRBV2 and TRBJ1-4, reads EPEVTQTPSHQVTQMGQEVILRCVPISNHLYFYWYRQILGQKVEFLVSFYNNEISEKSEIFDDQFSVERPDGSNFTLKIRSTKLEDSAMYFCASSAGTGYEKLFFGSGTQLSVL.

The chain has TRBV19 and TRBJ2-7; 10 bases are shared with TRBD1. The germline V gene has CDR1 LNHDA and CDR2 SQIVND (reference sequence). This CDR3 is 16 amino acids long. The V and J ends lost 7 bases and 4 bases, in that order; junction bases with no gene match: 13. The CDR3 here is CASIGQEGTGAYEQYF. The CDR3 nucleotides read TGTGCCAGTATTGGACAAGAGGGGACAGGGGCTTACGAGCAGTACTTC.

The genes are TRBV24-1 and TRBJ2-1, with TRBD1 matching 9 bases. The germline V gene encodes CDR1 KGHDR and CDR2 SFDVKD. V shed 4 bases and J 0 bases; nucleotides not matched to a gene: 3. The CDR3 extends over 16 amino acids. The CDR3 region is CATSDTGGPSYNEQFF. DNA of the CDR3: TGTGCCACCAGTGACACAGGGGGCCCCTCCTACAATGAGCAGTTCTTC.

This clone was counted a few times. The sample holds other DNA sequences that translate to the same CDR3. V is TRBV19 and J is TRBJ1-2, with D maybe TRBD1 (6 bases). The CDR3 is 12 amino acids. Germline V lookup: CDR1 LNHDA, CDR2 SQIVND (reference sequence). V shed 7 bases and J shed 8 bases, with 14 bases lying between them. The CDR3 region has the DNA TGTGCCAGTACTCGGGGGGGGCTGGGCTACACCTTC. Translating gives CASTRGGLGYTF.

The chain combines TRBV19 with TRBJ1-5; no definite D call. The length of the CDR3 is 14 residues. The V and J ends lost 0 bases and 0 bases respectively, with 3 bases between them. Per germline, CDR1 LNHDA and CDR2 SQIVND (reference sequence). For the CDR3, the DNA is TGTGCCAGTAGTATAGAGAGTAGCAATCAGCCCCAGCATTTT. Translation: CASSIESSNQPQHF. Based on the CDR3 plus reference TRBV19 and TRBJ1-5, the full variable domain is DGGITQSPKYLFRKEGQNVTLSCEQNLNHDAMYWYRQDPGQGLRLIYYSQIVNDFQKGDIAEGYSVSREKKESFPLTVTSAQKNPTAFYLCASSIESSNQPQHFGDGTRLSIL.

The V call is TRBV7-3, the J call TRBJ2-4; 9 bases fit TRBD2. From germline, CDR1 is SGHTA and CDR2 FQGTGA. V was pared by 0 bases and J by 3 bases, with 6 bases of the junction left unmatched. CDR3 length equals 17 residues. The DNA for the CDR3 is TGTGCCAGCAGCTTAACAGGTTCGACTAGCGGCAAAAACATTCAGTACTTC. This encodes CASSLTGSTSGKNIQYF.

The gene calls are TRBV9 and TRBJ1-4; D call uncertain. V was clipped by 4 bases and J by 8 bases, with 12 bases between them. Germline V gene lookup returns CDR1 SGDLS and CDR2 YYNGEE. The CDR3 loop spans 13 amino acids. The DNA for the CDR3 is TGTGCCAGCAGCCGACCCCCTAGCGAAAAACTGTTTTTT. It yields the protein CASSRPPSEKLFF.

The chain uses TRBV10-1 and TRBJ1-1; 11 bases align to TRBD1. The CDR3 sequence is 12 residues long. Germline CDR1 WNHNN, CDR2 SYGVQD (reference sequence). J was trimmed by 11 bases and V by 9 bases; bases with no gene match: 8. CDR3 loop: CASPGTGGTAFF. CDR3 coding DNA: TGCGCCAGTCCCGGGACAGGGGGAACGGCTTTCTTT.

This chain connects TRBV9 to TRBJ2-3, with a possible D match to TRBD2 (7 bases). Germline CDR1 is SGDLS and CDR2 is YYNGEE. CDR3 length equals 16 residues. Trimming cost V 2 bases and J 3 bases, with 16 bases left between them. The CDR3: CASSVGGRRETDTQYF. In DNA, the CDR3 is TGTGCCAGCAGCGTCGGGGGGCGAAGAGAAACAGATACGCAGTATTTT.

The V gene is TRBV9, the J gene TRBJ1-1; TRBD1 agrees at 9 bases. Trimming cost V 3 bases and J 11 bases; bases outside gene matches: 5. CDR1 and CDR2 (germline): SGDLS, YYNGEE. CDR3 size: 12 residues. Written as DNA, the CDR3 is TGTGCCAGCAGCGCAACAGGGGGCTGGGCTTTCTTT. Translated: CASSATGGWAFF.

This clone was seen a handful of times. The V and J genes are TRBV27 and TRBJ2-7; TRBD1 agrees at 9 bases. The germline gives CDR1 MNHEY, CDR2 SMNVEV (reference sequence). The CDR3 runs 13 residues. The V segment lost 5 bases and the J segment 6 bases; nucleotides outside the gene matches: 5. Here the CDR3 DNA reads TGTGCCAGCAGTGTCGGGACAGGGTTCGAGCAGTACTTC. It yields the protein CASSVGTGFEQYF.

The CDR3 nucleotides are TGTGCCAGCAGCTTAGCACTAGCGGGGGGAGCCTACGAGCAGTACTTC. Protein product: CASSLALAGGAYEQYF. The rearrangement joins TRBV7-2 to TRBJ2-7, with 12 bases matching TRBD2. In germline, CDR1 is SGHTA, CDR2 FQGNSA. V dropped 0 bases and J dropped 2; count of bases not matched to a gene: 2. The CDR3 loop spans 16 amino acids. Full variable domain (missing parts from reference TRBV7-2 and TRBJ2-7): GAGVSQSPSNKVTEKGKDVELRCDPISGHTALYWYRQSLGQGLEFLIYFQGNSAPDKSGLPSDRFSAERTGGSVSTLTIQRTQQEDSAVYLCASSLALAGGAYEQYFGPGTRLTVT.

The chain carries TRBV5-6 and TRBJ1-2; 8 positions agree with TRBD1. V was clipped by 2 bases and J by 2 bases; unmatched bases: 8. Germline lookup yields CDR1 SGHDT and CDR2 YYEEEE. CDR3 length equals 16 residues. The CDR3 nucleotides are TGTGCCAGCAGCTTCTGGTTCGGGGACAGGAACTATGGCTACACCTTC. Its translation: CASSFWFGDRNYGYTF.

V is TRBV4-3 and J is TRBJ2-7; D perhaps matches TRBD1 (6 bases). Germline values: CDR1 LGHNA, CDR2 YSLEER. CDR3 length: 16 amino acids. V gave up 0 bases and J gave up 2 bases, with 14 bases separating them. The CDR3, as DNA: TGCGCCAGCAGCCAAGAGGTAAGACAGGCGACCTACGAGCAGTACTTC. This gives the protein CASSQEVRQATYEQYF.

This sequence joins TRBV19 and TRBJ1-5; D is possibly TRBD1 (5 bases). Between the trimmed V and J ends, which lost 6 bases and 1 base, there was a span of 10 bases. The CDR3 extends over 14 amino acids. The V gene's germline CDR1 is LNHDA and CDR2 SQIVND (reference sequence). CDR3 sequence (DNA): TGTGCCAGTAGGCCAGGGTTGAGCAATCAGCCCCAGCATTTT. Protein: CASRPGLSNQPQHF.

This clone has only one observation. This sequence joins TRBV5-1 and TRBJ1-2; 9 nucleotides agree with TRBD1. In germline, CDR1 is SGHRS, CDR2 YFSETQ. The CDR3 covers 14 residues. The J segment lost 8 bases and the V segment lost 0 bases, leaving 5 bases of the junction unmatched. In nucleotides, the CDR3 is TGCGCCAGCAGCTTGGAGGGACAGGGATACGGCTACACCTTC. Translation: CASSLEGQGYGYTF.

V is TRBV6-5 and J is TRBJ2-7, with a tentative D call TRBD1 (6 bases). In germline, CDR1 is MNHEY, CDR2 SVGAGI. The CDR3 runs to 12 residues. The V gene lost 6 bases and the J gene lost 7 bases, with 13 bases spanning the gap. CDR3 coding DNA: TGTGCCAGCAGCGGACAGCTAGGGGAGCAGTACTTC. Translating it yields CASSGQLGEQYF.

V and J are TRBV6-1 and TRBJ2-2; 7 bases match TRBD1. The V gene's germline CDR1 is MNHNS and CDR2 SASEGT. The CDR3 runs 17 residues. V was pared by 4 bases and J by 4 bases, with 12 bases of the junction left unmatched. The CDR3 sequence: CASSVERRQGATGELFF. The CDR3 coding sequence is TGTGCCAGCAGTGTTGAAAGGAGACAGGGTGCCACCGGGGAGCTGTTTTTT.

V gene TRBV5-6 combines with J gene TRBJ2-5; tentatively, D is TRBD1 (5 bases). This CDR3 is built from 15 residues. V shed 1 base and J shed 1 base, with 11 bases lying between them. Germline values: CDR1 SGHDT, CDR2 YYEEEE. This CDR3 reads CASSLITGLQETQYF. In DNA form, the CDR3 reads TGTGCCAGCAGCTTGATTACAGGCCTCCAAGAGACCCAGTACTTC.

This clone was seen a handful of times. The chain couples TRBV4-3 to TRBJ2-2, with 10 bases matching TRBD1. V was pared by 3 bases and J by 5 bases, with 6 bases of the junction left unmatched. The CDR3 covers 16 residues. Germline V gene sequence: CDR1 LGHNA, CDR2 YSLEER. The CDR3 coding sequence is TGCGCCAGCAGCCATCTCCGGGACAGGGGTACCGGGGAGCTGTTTTTT. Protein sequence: CASSHLRDRGTGELFF.